The present entry profiles one T cell receptor beta chain with its context. Different DNA sequences within this sample yield the same CDR3. The data derive from a study of control samples from healthy donors and cancer patients. The CDR3 has 13 amino acids. Germline V gives CDR1 SGHTA, CDR2 FQGTGA. V was clipped by 0 bases and J by 0 bases, with 2 bases between them. Here immunoSEQ multiplex PCR was the method, and the copy in TCRdb shows in-frame clones only, minus some. The table has over 80,000 clones, about four fifths seen once. The chain carries TRBV7-3 and TRBJ1-1; D remains ambiguous. Input material: blood. This TCR came from a man in his 60s in good health. The CDR3 spells CASSLTVNTEAFF. CDR3 DNA sequence: TGTGCCAGCAGCTTAACAGTGAACACTGAAGCTTTCTTT.